The 18 T cell receptor beta chains given below trace back to one sample, sequenced in a study of blood T cell repertoires in COVID-19 (dated by TCRdb to 2020 to 2022). The library was prepared using the immunoSEQ multiplex PCR assay. TCRdb obtained this table from immuneACCESS and retained in-frame rearrangements with V and J assigned. These tables miss some clones; where compared with another copy, unresolved V genes account for less than half of the shortfall, and the remainder is unexplained. The sample yields 190,000 or so clones; 65% to 85% were counted once. Clones ranked in the top ten supply less than 3% of the sample. Sequencing was performed on peripheral blood. The receptor source for this set is a man aged 45-65 years with active or convalescent COVID-19.

The V gene is TRBV15, the J gene TRBJ2-5; TRBD1 is a possible D gene (5 bases). The CDR3 consists of 15 residues. The V gene's germline CDR1 is LNHNV and CDR2 YYDKDF (reference sequence). V lost 6 bases and J lost 5, with 19 bases in between. For the CDR3, the DNA is TGTGCCACCAGGGGTGGGGCAGGGATGACGGAGACCCAGTACTTC. Translating it yields CATRGGAGMTETQYF.

This clone was seen repeatedly, ten times or more. The chain couples TRBV5-4 to TRBJ2-1, with 9 bases lining up with TRBD1. The CDR3 sequence is 15 residues long. Germline V CDR1 and CDR2: SGHNT, YYREEE (reference sequence). Trimming at V came to 0 bases and at J to 6 bases, leaving 4 bases not matched to a gene. The CDR3 sequence: CASSLGDREGNEQFF. For the CDR3, the DNA is TGTGCCAGCAGCTTGGGGGACAGGGAGGGCAATGAGCAGTTCTTC. Supplemented by reference TRBV5-4 and TRBJ2-1, the full variable domain reads ETGVTQSPTHLIKTRGQQVTLRCSSQSGHNTVSWYQQALGQGPQFIFQYYREEENGRGNFPPRFSGLQFPNYSSELNVNALELDDSALYLCASSLGDREGNEQFFGPGTRLTVL.

The V gene is TRBV4-1, the J gene TRBJ1-1, with a tentative D call TRBD1 (6 bases). The CDR3 runs to 15 residues. The ends were cut back, 1 base at V and 7 bases at J, with 16 bases in the middle. The V gene's germline CDR1 is MGHRA and CDR2 YSYEKL. CDR3: CASSQVPGHYIEAFF. The DNA for the CDR3 is TGCGCCAGCAGCCAAGTTCCGGGACACTACATTGAAGCTTTCTTT.

The rearrangement joins TRBV3-1 (or the pseudogene TRBV3-2) to TRBJ1-5; D remains ambiguous. Looked up from germline, CDR1 is LGHDT and CDR2 is YNNKEL (reference sequence). Trimming took 8 bases from V and 5 from J, leaving 10 bases between them. The CDR3 runs 12 residues. The CDR3 spells CASLPRYQPQHF. DNA of the CDR3: TGTGCCAGCCTACCTAGGTATCAGCCCCAGCATTTT.

The chain has TRBV24-1 and TRBJ2-5; 12 bases map to TRBD2. V trimming: 3 bases; J trimming: 5 bases; junction bases outside the gene matches: 15. The germline gives CDR1 KGHDR, CDR2 SFDVKD. The CDR3 covers 19 residues. DNA for the CDR3: TGTGCCACCAGTGATGGCTCTAGCGGGAGGGCCGAGATCGAGGAGACCCAGTACTTC. Protein sequence: CATSDGSSGRAEIEETQYF.

The rearrangement joins TRBV9 to TRBJ2-3; possible D gene TRBD2, 5 bases. CDR3 size: 16 residues. V lost 4 bases, J lost 6 bases, and 21 bases lay in between. Germline V gene sequence: CDR1 SGDLS, CDR2 YYNGEE. In DNA form, the CDR3 reads TGTGCCAGCAGCATTTGGTCAGGAGGAGGTTTGGATACGCAGTATTTT. It codes for CASSIWSGGGLDTQYF.

The chain has TRBV19 and TRBJ1-4, with D possibly being TRBD1 (5 bases). Trimming cost V 3 bases and J 8 bases, with 25 bases left between them. Germline CDR1 reads LNHDA; CDR2 reads SQIVND (reference sequence). The CDR3 is 18 amino acids. The chain's CDR3 is CASSILSPQGGTAEKLFF. The CDR3 DNA sequence: TGTGCCAGTAGTATTTTATCCCCCCAGGGTGGAACCGCGGAAAAACTGTTTTTT.

The genes are TRBV2 and TRBJ2-2; a weak D match, TRBD1 (6 bases). Germline V gene data show CDR1 as SNHLY and CDR2 as FYNNEI. The V end was cut by 7 bases, the J end by 4 bases, with 10 bases between. The CDR3 is made up of 13 amino acids. The CDR3 protein is CASNYRATGELFF. The DNA of the CDR3 is TGTGCCAGCAACTACAGGGCCACCGGGGAGCTGTTTTTT.

Written as DNA, the CDR3 is TGTGCCAGCAGCCACTCGATAGACGGGGAGCTGTTTTTT. Encoded protein: CASSHSIDGELFF. V and J are TRBV4-2 and TRBJ2-2; D is ambiguous. V was cut by 3 bases and J by 7 bases, with 9 bases left in between. Germline V gene lookup returns CDR1 LGHNA and CDR2 YNFKEQ. The CDR3 runs 13 residues.

The V gene is TRBV2, the J gene TRBJ1-4, with a weak D call TRBD1 (5 bases). CDR3 length equals 14 residues. With 5 bases removed from V and 13 bases from J, the gap between germline ends came to 20 bases. CDR1 is SNHLY, CDR2 FYNNEI, per germline. CDR3 protein: CASSSNPGPGGLFF. CDR3 nucleotide sequence: TGTGCCAGCAGTTCAAATCCGGGGCCGGGGGGACTGTTTTTT.

V usage is TRBV7-6 and J usage is TRBJ2-1; 10 bases map to TRBD2. V was clipped by 5 bases and J by 0 bases; unmatched bases: 7. The CDR3 is 17 residues long. Germline CDR1 and CDR2: SGHVS and FNYEAQ. The CDR3 sequence: CASSLRLAGGSYNEQFF. Written as DNA, the CDR3 is TGTGCCAGCAGCCTAAGATTAGCGGGAGGCTCCTACAATGAGCAGTTCTTC.

V usage is TRBV3-1 (or the pseudogene TRBV3-2) and J usage is TRBJ2-7; weak D call: TRBD2 (5 bases). Germline loops: CDR1 LGHDT, CDR2 YNNKEL (reference sequence). The CDR3 loop spans 17 amino acids. Trimming pared 0 bases from V and 5 bases from J, leaving 20 bases between. The CDR3 DNA reads as TGTGCCAGCAGCCAAGATCCGTGGAGGAACGGTTTGCACGAGCAGTACTTC. Its translation is CASSQDPWRNGLHEQYF.

The gene calls are TRBV19 and TRBJ2-2; 7 bases line up with TRBD1. Unmatched junction bases numbered 4, after V lost 1 base and J lost 2 bases. CDR1 and CDR2 from the germline V gene are LNHDA and SQIVND (reference sequence). This CDR3 has 16 residues. CDR3 region: CASSIVGTANTGELFF. As DNA, the CDR3 is TGTGCCAGTAGTATAGTTGGGACAGCTAACACCGGGGAGCTGTTTTTT.

The J gene is TRBJ2-5, the V gene TRBV7-2, with TRBD2 identical over 11 bases. Germline CDR1 reads SGHTA; CDR2 reads FQGNSA. V shed 5 bases and J 5 bases; nucleotides not matched to a gene: 7. The CDR3 length is 15 residues. CDR3 sequence reads: CASSLSGGAKETQYF. Written as DNA, the CDR3 is TGTGCCAGCAGCCTTAGCGGGGGGGCCAAGGAGACCCAGTACTTC.

Many counts were recorded for this clone. The V and J genes are TRBV5-4 and TRBJ1-1; maybe TRBD1 (5 bases). Trimming took off 2 bases at V and 3 bases at J, with 17 bases between the two ends. CDR3 length: 16 amino acids. Germline CDR1 is SGHNT and CDR2 is YYREEE (reference sequence). The CDR3 sequence: CASSLDDRWRDTEAFF. CDR3 nucleotide sequence: TGTGCCAGCAGCTTAGACGACAGATGGAGGGACACTGAAGCTTTCTTT.

The CDR3 DNA reads as TGTGCCAGCAGTTACACTAGAACGACAGGAAACTATGGCTACACCTTC. Amino acid sequence: CASSYTRTTGNYGYTF. V gene TRBV6-5 combines with J gene TRBJ1-2; D is possibly TRBD1 (6 bases). The CDR3 contains 16 residues. Germline-derived CDR1 and CDR2 are MNHEY and SVGAGI. V gave up 2 bases and J gave up 2 bases, with 15 bases separating them.

The genes are TRBV28 and TRBJ1-5; D may be TRBD1 (6 bases). Trimming shortened V by 3 bases and J by 6 bases, and 15 bases separated the two germline ends. Germline V CDR1 and CDR2: MDHEN, SYDVKM. CDR3 size: 15 residues. The CDR3 DNA sequence: TGTGCCAGCAGTTTCCTCCAGGGGACAAGTCAGCCCCAGCATTTT. Amino acid sequence: CASSFLQGTSQPQHF.

The V gene is TRBV30, the J gene TRBJ1-1; D is unclear. Germline assignment: CDR1 GTSNPN and CDR2 SVGIG (reference sequence). V lost 0 bases to trimming and J lost 1 base, with 9 bases between them. This CDR3 is 14 amino acids long. The CDR3 DNA reads TGTGCCTGGAGTGTCGGACTCTCGAACACTGAAGCTTTCTTT. This sequence encodes CAWSVGLSNTEAFF.